These T cell receptor beta chains were read from a single sample in a study of PD-1 blockade in classical Hodgkin lymphoma. Clones were sequenced by immunoSEQ multiplex PCR, and TCRdb holds only the in-frame ones, with some missing. The sample contains around 13,000 clones, 80% to 85% of which appear only once. Sequencing was performed on peripheral blood mononuclear cells (PBMCs), taken at baseline. All receptors derive from a human donor with classical Hodgkin lymphoma. Both conserved end residues are part of each CDR3. Fields, in order: CDR3 length, V gene, J gene, D gene, CDR3 protein. D genes are given only for firm matches.

15,TRBV5-8,TRBJ1-5,NA,CASSWAKFANQPQHF
13,TRBV7-2,TRBJ1-5,NA,CASSLEGSQPQHF
15,TRBV5-1,TRBJ2-2,NA,CASSSGQLGTGELFF
13,TRBV4-3,TRBJ2-2,NA,CASSQEAGGELFF
14,TRBV7-2,TRBJ2-5,NA,CASSSDISEETQYF
16,TRBV7-6,TRBJ2-1,TRBD2,CASSRDSGSSYNEQFF
18,TRBV7-2,TRBJ2-1,TRBD1,CASRKAVGLTGGFNEQFF
12,TRBV6-6,TRBJ1-5,NA,CASRQGDQPQHF
13,TRBV6-1,TRBJ1-1,NA,CASTRGESTEAFF
15,TRBV9,TRBJ2-3,NA,CASSVLEGETDTQYF
20,TRBV4-3,TRBJ2-3,TRBD2,CASSQHGLAGDPSSTDTQYF
11,TRBV30,TRBJ2-7,NA,CAWSETYEQYF
13,TRBV4-3,TRBJ2-1,TRBD2,CASSPQRGDEQFF
14,TRBV10-3,TRBJ1-2,TRBD1,CAISESLTGPGYTF
13,TRBV21-1,TRBJ1-5,NA,CASGGGYGQPQHF
13,TRBV2,TRBJ1-2,TRBD1,CASTFDRARGYTF
12,TRBV30,TRBJ1-1,NA,CAWSVSRVGAFF
14,TRBV11-2,TRBJ1-1,TRBD1,CASSQAGGRDEAFF
15,TRBV6-5,TRBJ1-2,NA,CASSYSHEAGYGYTF
13,TRBV5-1,TRBJ1-2,NA,CASSLSGDYGYTF
11,TRBV6-6,TRBJ1-1,NA,CASTETTEAFF
14,TRBV4-3,TRBJ1-1,TRBD1,CASSQDRADTEAFF
17,TRBV30,TRBJ2-7,NA,CAWSVRQGFPSGYEQYF
14,TRBV6-6,TRBJ2-7,TRBD2,CASSPTSGSHEQYF
16,TRBV21-1,TRBJ2-2,NA,CASSPRQDPNTGELFF
15,TRBV2,TRBJ1-4,NA,CASSEGRAINEKLFF
16,TRBV7-7,TRBJ2-1,NA,CASSLGFQAGVNEQFF
14,TRBV27,TRBJ1-2,TRBD1,CASSPTGQGPGYTF
14,TRBV5-6,TRBJ2-7,NA,CASSFKGSSYEQYF
18,TRBV27,TRBJ2-2,NA,CASSWTAPRRGYTGELFF
16,TRBV5-6,TRBJ2-4,NA,CASSRGGTLAKNIQYF
13,TRBV5-1,TRBJ1-2,TRBD1,CASSITGGYGYTF
15,TRBV7-3,TRBJ2-2,NA,CASSQDRLYTGELFF
16,TRBV7-9,TRBJ1-3,NA,CASSFLGQFSGNTIYF
17,TRBV7-9,TRBJ1-5,NA,CASSPGQGGSGNQPQHF
15,TRBV4-1,TRBJ1-1,NA,CASSRSGQRNTEAFF
15,TRBV28,TRBJ2-1,NA,CASSLVVGPNNEQFF
13,TRBV9,TRBJ2-3,NA,CASSSEGSDTQYF
12,TRBV6-5,TRBJ2-3,NA,CASSSTRDTQYF
14,TRBV19,TRBJ1-2,TRBD1,CASSTRQGSDGYTF
22,TRBV27,TRBJ2-7,TRBD1,CASSQLSPFGQGSNYPSYEQYF
15,TRBV28,TRBJ2-3,NA,CASSLTTPLTDTQYF
12,TRBV5-1,TRBJ1-2,NA,CASSLDRVLYTF
15,TRBV7-8,TRBJ1-3,NA,CASSLQGNSGNTIYF
15,TRBV6-6,TRBJ1-1,NA,CASSYSEGMNTEAFF
14,TRBV7-6,TRBJ1-2,NA,CASSLGGSNYGYTF
12,TRBV30,TRBJ1-1,NA,CAWSDGRAGAFF
13,TRBV6-5,TRBJ1-2,NA,CASSPDSNYGYTF
16,TRBV4-1,TRBJ1-5,TRBD1,CASSQVGQGSNQPQHF